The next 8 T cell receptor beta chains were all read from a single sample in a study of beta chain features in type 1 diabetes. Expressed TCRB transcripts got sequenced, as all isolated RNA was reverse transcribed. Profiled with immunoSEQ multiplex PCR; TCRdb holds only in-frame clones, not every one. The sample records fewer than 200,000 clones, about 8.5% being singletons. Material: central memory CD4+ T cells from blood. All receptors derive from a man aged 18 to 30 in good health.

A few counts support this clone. The CDR3 DNA sequence: TGTGCCAGCGGCCCGAACACCGGGGAGCTGTTTTTT. Its translation is CASGPNTGELFF. The chain is built from TRBV7-2 and TRBJ2-2, with no clear D. The CDR3 contains 12 residues. Germline CDR1 SGHTA, CDR2 FQGNSA. The V and J ends lost 8 bases and 0 bases respectively, with 4 bases between them.

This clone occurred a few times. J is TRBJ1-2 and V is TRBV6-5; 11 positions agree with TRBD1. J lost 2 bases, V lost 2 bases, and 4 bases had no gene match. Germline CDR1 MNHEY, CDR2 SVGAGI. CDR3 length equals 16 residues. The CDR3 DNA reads TGTGCCAGCAGTTACGGGACAGGGGGACCGAACTATGGCTACACCTTC. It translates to CASSYGTGGPNYGYTF.

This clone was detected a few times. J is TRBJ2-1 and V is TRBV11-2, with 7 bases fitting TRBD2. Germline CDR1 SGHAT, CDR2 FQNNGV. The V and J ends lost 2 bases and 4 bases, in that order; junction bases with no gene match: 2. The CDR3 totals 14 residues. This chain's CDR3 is CASSLLAEYNEQFF. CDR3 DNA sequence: TGTGCCAGCAGCTTACTAGCGGAGTACAATGAGCAGTTCTTC. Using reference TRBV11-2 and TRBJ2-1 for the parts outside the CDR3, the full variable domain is EAGVAQSPRYKIIEKRQSVAFWCNPISGHATLYWYQQILGQGPKLLIQFQNNGVVDDSQLPKDRFSAERLKGVDSTLKIQPAKLEDSAVYLCASSLLAEYNEQFFGPGTRLTVL.

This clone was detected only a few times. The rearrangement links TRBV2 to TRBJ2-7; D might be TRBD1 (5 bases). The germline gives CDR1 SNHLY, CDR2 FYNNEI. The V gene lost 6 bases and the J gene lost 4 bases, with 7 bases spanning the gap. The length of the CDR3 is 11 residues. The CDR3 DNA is TGTGCCAGCAGGACAGCATACGAGCAGTACTTC. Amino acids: CASRTAYEQYF.

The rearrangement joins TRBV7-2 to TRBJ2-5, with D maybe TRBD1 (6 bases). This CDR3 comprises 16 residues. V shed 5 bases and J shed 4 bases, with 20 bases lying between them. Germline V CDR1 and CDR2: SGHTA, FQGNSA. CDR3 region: CASSPLDSPRGETQYF. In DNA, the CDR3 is TGTGCCAGCAGCCCATTGGACAGCCCACGGGGAGAGACCCAGTACTTC.

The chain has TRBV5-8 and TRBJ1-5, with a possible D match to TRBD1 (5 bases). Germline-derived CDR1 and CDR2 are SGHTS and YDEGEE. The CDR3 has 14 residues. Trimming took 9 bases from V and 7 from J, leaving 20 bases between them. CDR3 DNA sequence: TGTGCCACCAGTGGGTGGGGGGAGGACCAGCCCCAGCATTTT. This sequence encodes CATSGWGEDQPQHF.

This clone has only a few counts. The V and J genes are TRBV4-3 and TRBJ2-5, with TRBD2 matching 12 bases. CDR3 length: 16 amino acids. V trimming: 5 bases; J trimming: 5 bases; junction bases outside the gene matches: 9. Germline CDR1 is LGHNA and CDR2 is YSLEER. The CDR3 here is CASSRSLAGGDETQYF. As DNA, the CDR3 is TGCGCCAGCAGCAGGTCGCTAGCGGGAGGGGATGAGACCCAGTACTTC.

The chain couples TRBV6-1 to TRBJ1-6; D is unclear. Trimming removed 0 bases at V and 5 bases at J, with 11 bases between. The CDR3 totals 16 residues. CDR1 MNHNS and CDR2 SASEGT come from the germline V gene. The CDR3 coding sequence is TGTGCCAGCAGTGAAGCGGGGAGGCGGGATAATTCACCCCTCCACTTT. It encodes CASSEAGRRDNSPLHF.